This T cell receptor (beta chain) was captured in a study of T cell changes during pregnancy in multiple sclerosis. Only in-frame clones appear in the TCRdb table, and some are missing; sequencing was by immunoSEQ multiplex PCR. The repertoire has about 70,000 clones, about 91% of them found once; the top ten carry 2% to 2.5%. V lost 1 base, J lost 5 bases, and 5 bases stayed unmatched. There are 14 residues in the CDR3. Germline V gives CDR1 MGHRA, CDR2 YSYEKL. The sequence derives from a female donor with multiple sclerosis, enrolled in a pregnancy study. The sequencing used peripheral blood, collected in the first trimester of pregnancy. This chain links TRBV4-1 with TRBJ2-7; 7 nucleotides line up with TRBD1. Here the CDR3 DNA reads TGCGCCAGCAGCCAAGCTACAGGGGTCCACGAGCAGTACTTC. This encodes CASSQATGVHEQYF.